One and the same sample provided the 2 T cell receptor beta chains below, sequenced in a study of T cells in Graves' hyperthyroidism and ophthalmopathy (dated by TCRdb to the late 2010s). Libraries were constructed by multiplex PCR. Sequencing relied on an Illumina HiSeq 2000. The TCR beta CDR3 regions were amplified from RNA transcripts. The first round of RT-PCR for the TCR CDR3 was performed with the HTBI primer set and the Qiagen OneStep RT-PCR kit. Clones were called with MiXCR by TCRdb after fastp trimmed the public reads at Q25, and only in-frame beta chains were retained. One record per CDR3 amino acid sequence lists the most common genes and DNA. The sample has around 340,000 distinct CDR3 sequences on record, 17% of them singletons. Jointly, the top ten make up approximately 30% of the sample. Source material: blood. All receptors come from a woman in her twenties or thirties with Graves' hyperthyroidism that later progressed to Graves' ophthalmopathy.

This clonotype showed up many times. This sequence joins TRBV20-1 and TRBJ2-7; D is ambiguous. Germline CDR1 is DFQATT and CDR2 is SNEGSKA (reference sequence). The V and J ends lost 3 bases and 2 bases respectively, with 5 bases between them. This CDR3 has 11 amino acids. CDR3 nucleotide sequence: TGCAGTGCTAGTCCCGCCTACGAGCAGTACTTC. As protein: CSASPAYEQYF.

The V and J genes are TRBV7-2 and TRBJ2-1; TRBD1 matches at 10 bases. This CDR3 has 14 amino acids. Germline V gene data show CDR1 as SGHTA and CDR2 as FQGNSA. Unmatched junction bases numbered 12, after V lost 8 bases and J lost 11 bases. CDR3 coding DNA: TGTGCCAGCGAGACCGGGACAGGGGAGTACCAGCAGTTCTTC. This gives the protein CASETGTGEYQQFF. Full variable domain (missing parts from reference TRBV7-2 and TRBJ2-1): GAGVSQSPSNKVTEKGKDVELRCDPISGHTALYWYRQSLGQGLEFLIYFQGNSAPDKSGLPSDRFSAERTGGSVSTLTIQRTQQEDSAVYLCASETGTGEYQQFFGPGTRLTVL.